The clone carrying this T cell receptor beta chain was observed a few times. A roughly 20-cycle PCR with a constant-region primer and V-primer adapter amplified TCRs. TCRdb passed the reads through MiXCR, listing each CDR3 protein once. The sample lists approximately 52,000 distinct CDR3 sequences; around 35% were seen once. Stated time point: after trial treatment. Stated treatment: LDRT plus nivolumab, ipilimumab, low-dose cyclophosphamide and aspirin (RACIN trial). The sample belongs to a study of low-dose radiotherapy and immunotherapy resistance in tumors. Sequences were derived from PBMCs, sampled after low-dose radiotherapy plus immunotherapy. The source of this sequence is a male donor with rectosigmoid adenocarcinoma.

The DNA of the CDR3 is TGTGCCAGCAGCGTTGGGACAGTCAACCAAGAGACCCAGTACTTC. Its translation: CASSVGTVNQETQYF. This chain joins TRBV9 and TRBJ2-5, with 7 bases that match TRBD1. J was trimmed by 0 bases and V by 2 bases; bases with no gene match: 4. This CDR3 spans 15 amino acids. The germline V gene has CDR1 SGDLS and CDR2 YYNGEE.